The 19 T cell receptor beta chains listed next were all sequenced from one sample in a study of blood T cell repertoires in COVID-19. Sequencing was performed with immunoSEQ multiplex PCR; in TCRdb, only in-frame clones are kept and a portion is missing. The sample consists of about 76,000 clones, 80% of them appearing once. The source material was peripheral blood. The receptor source for this set is a human donor in a cohort sampled during active COVID-19.

This clone was found once. The chain employs TRBV2 and TRBJ1-6; 8 bases align to TRBD1. V gave up 4 bases and J gave up 10 bases; unmatched junction bases: 6. CDR1 is SNHLY, CDR2 FYNNEI, per germline. The CDR3 covers 14 residues. CDR3 in DNA: TGTGCCAGCAGTGTTCGACAGGGGCGCTCACCCCTCCACTTT. Encoded protein: CASSVRQGRSPLHF.

This rearrangement joins TRBV28 to TRBJ2-7, with 7 bases lining up with TRBD2. Germline CDR1 MDHEN, CDR2 SYDVKM. V lost 6 bases and J lost 4; bases outside the gene matches: 12. The CDR3 length is 15 residues. DNA of the CDR3: TGTGCCAGCAGGGGGGAGGGAGGCAGCGCATACGAGCAGTACTTC. This codes for CASRGEGGSAYEQYF. Full variable domain (remainder filled in from reference TRBV28 and TRBJ2-7): DVKVTQSSRYLVKRTGEKVFLECVQDMDHENMFWYRQDPGLGLRLIYFSYDVKMKEKGDIPEGYSVSREKKERFSLILESASTNQTSMYLCASRGEGGSAYEQYFGPGTRLTVT.

The chain couples TRBV6-5 to TRBJ1-5; 7 nucleotides agree with TRBD1. This CDR3 spans 15 amino acids. CDR1 MNHEY and CDR2 SVGAGI come from the germline V gene. Trimming took 6 bases from V and 5 from J; bases not matched to a gene: 10. The CDR3 DNA reads as TGTGCCAGCAGGAGGGGGCCAGGGGTGGATCAGCCCCAGCATTTT. Protein product: CASRRGPGVDQPQHF.

V is TRBV21-1 and J is TRBJ2-7; TRBD2, the table's D call, lacks a check against the DNA. TRBV21-1 is a pseudogene. CDR3 length: 15 amino acids. CDR3 region: CASSPRLAGDYEQYV. CDR3 DNA: TGTGCCAGCAGCCCCCGACTAGCGGGAGACTACGAGCAGTACGTC.

The rearrangement links TRBV19 to TRBJ2-7; possibly TRBD1 for D (5 bases). CDR1 is LNHDA, CDR2 SQIVND, per germline (reference sequence). Trimming pared 11 bases from V and 1 base from J, leaving 12 bases between. The CDR3 extends over 12 amino acids. In nucleotides, the CDR3 is TGTGCCTCTGCTGACAGATCCTACGAGCAGTACTTC. Its protein is CASADRSYEQYF.

This clone was seen more than once but under ten times. The chain has TRBV6-5 and TRBJ2-3; a possible D gene is TRBD1 (5 bases). The CDR3 is made up of 16 amino acids. V dropped 0 bases and J dropped 0 bases, with 10 bases sitting between them. CDR1 and CDR2 (germline): MNHEY, SVGAGI. CDR3 sequence reads: CASSYSRRESTDTQYF. CDR3 coding DNA: TGTGCCAGCAGTTACTCGCGCAGGGAAAGCACAGATACGCAGTATTTT.

The chain is built from TRBV3-1 (or the pseudogene TRBV3-2) and TRBJ1-2; D may be TRBD1 (5 bases). Trimming pared 6 bases from V and 4 bases from J, leaving 12 bases between. This CDR3 is 13 amino acids long. CDR1 is LGHDT, CDR2 YNNKEL, per germline (reference sequence). The CDR3 reads CASSQGTVYGYTF. The CDR3 DNA reads as TGTGCCAGCAGTCAGGGTACAGTCTATGGCTACACCTTC.

The chain links TRBV19 to TRBJ1-6; a possible D gene is TRBD1 (5 bases). Germline loops: CDR1 LNHDA, CDR2 SQIVND (reference sequence). This CDR3 has 15 residues. The V and J ends lost 10 bases and 10 bases respectively, with 23 bases between them. CDR3 nucleotides: TGTGCCACCCAGCCTCAGCGGGGGGGAGGCTCACCCCTCCACTTT. This translates into CATQPQRGGGSPLHF. Supplemented by reference TRBV19 and TRBJ1-6, the full variable domain reads DGGITQSPKYLFRKEGQNVTLSCEQNLNHDAMYWYRQDPGQGLRLIYYSQIVNDFQKGDIAEGYSVSREKKESFPLTVTSAQKNPTAFYLCATQPQRGGGSPLHFGNGTRLTVT.

The chain combines TRBV27 with TRBJ1-2; the match to TRBD1 covers 9 bases. V lost 0 bases, J lost 7 bases, and 3 bases stayed unmatched. Germline CDR1 is MNHEY and CDR2 is SMNVEV (reference sequence). This CDR3 is built from 14 residues. DNA for the CDR3: TGTGCCAGCAGTTTATCCGGGACAGGGCTTGGCTACACCTTC. Translated, it gives CASSLSGTGLGYTF.

This clone was observed at least ten times. This CDR3 is CASSLPGMNTEAFF. CDR3 bases: TGTGCCAGCAGCTTACCAGGTATGAACACTGAAGCTTTCTTT. This chain uses TRBV5-4 with TRBJ1-1; D is uncertain. CDR1 is SGHNT, CDR2 YYREEE, per germline (reference sequence). The CDR3 extends over 14 amino acids. Trimming cost V 2 bases and J 0 bases, with 8 bases left between them. Supplemented by reference TRBV5-4 and TRBJ1-1, the full variable domain reads ETGVTQSPTHLIKTRGQQVTLRCSSQSGHNTVSWYQQALGQGPQFIFQYYREEENGRGNFPPRFSGLQFPNYSSELNVNALELDDSALYLCASSLPGMNTEAFFGQGTRLTVV.

V is TRBV5-6 and J is TRBJ1-1; TRBD1 matches 7 bases. The CDR3 extends over 16 amino acids. V gave up 4 bases and J gave up 0 bases; unmatched junction bases: 9. Germline-derived CDR1 and CDR2 are SGHDT and YYEEEE. CDR3 nucleotide sequence: TGTGCCAGCAGCGAGACGACAGGGATCATGAACACTGAAGCTTTCTTT. It codes for CASSETTGIMNTEAFF. The full variable domain, with the rest looked up from reference TRBV5-6 and TRBJ1-1, is DAGVTQSPTHLIKTRGQQVTLRCSPKSGHDTVSWYQQALGQGPQFIFQYYEEEERQRGNFPDRFSGHQFPNYSSELNVNALLLGDSALYLCASSETTGIMNTEAFFGQGTRLTVV.

This clone occurred once. V usage is TRBV7-2 and J usage is TRBJ1-6, with no clear D. V was trimmed by 2 bases and J by 4 bases, leaving 3 bases between them. Germline V gene lookup returns CDR1 SGHTA and CDR2 FQGNSA. The CDR3 is 13 residues long. The CDR3 region has the DNA TGTGCCAGCAGCTTACAGTATAATTCACCCCTCCACTTT. Protein sequence: CASSLQYNSPLHF.

This rearrangement joins TRBV7-3 to TRBJ2-1, with 8 bases identical to TRBD1. Germline-derived CDR1 and CDR2 are SGHTA and FQGTGA. The CDR3 extends over 13 amino acids. V lost 6 bases, J lost 13 bases, and 11 bases stayed unmatched. The CDR3 DNA follows: TGTGCCAGCAGTCGAGACCAGGGGGCGGAACAGTTCTTC. Translated: CASSRDQGAEQFF.

This clone appeared once. The chain employs TRBV5-1 and TRBJ2-6, with TRBD1 matching 10 bases. Per germline, CDR1 SGHRS and CDR2 YFSETQ. J lost 0 bases, V lost 2 bases, and 8 bases had no gene match. The CDR3 is 19 residues long. The CDR3 sequence is CASSFLTGGEASGANVLTF. CDR3 nucleotides: TGCGCCAGCAGCTTCCTGACAGGGGGCGAGGCCTCTGGGGCCAACGTCCTGACTTTC.

The genes are TRBV12-3 or TRBV12-4 and TRBJ2-7; 8 bases match TRBD1. The trim removed 8 bases at V and 2 bases at J, leaving 2 bases unmatched. This CDR3 is built from 12 residues. Here the CDR3 reads CASGQGAYEQYF. The CDR3 DNA sequence: TGTGCCAGCGGACAGGGTGCCTACGAGCAGTACTTC.

This rearrangement joins TRBV6-2 or TRBV6-3 to TRBJ2-7, with 7 bases that match TRBD2. V lost 2 bases and J lost 4; bases outside the gene matches: 5. The CDR3 length is 14 residues. Germline V CDR1 and CDR2: MNHEY, SVGEGT. CDR3 nucleotide sequence: TGTGCCAGCAGTTACCGGGGGGAAAGGTACGAGCAGTACTTC. Translating gives CASSYRGERYEQYF.

V and J are TRBV11-3 and TRBJ2-1; 11 bases line up with TRBD2. From germline, CDR1 is SGHNT and CDR2 YENEEA. This CDR3 spans 16 amino acids. The V segment lost 4 bases and the J segment 4 bases; nucleotides outside the gene matches: 6. For the CDR3, the DNA is TGTGCCAGCAGCTCGAGACTAGCGGGGAGGTACAATGAGCAGTTCTTC. This sequence encodes CASSSRLAGRYNEQFF. The full variable domain, rest sourced from reference TRBV11-3 and TRBJ2-1, is EAGVVQSPRYKIIEKKQPVAFWCNPISGHNTLYWYLQNLGQGPELLIRYENEEAVDDSQLPKDRFSAERLKGVDSTLKIQPAELGDSAVYLCASSSRLAGRYNEQFFGPGTRLTVL.

This chain connects TRBV5-1 to TRBJ2-5; possible D gene TRBD1, 5 bases. Germline V gene sequence: CDR1 SGHRS, CDR2 YFSETQ. This CDR3 contains 14 residues. Trimming stripped 2 bases from V and 1 base from J, with 9 bases between. The CDR3 spells CASSLRQSQETQYF. Written as DNA, the CDR3 is TGCGCCAGCAGCTTAAGACAGTCCCAAGAGACCCAGTACTTC.

V and J are TRBV4-1 and TRBJ2-1; 11 nucleotides match TRBD2. The V segment lost 0 bases and the J segment 4 bases; nucleotides outside the gene matches: 11. CDR3 length: 19 residues. Germline V gives CDR1 MGHRA, CDR2 YSYEKL. This CDR3 is CASSQDQKASGGLYNEQFF. CDR3 bases: TGCGCCAGCAGCCAAGATCAGAAGGCTAGCGGGGGGCTTTACAATGAGCAGTTCTTC.